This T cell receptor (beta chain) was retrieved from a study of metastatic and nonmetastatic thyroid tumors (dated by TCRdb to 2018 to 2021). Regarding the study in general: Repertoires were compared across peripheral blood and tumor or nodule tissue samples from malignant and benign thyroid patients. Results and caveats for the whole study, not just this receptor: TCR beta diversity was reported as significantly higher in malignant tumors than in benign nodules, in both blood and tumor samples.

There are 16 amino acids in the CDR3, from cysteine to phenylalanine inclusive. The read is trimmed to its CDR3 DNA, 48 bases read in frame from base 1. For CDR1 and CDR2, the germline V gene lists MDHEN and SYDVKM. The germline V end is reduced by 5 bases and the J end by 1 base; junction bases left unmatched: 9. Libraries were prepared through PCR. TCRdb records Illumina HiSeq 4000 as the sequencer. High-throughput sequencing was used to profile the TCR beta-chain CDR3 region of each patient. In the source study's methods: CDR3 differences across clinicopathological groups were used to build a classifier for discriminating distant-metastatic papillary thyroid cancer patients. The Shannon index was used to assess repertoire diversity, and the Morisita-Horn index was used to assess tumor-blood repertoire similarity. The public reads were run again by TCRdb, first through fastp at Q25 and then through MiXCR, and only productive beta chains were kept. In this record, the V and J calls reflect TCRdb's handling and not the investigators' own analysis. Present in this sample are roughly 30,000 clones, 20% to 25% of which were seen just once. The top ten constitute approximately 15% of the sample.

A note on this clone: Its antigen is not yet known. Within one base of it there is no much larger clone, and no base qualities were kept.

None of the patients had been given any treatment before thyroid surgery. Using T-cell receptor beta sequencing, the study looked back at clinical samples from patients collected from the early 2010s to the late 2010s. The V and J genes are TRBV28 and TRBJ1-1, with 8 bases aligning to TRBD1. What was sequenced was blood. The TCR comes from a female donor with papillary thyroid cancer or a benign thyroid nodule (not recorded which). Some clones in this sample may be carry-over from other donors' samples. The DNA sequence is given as TGTGCCAGCAGTCGCGGACAGGGCTCGCAGAACACTGAAGCTTTCTTT. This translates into CASSRGQGSQNTEAFF.